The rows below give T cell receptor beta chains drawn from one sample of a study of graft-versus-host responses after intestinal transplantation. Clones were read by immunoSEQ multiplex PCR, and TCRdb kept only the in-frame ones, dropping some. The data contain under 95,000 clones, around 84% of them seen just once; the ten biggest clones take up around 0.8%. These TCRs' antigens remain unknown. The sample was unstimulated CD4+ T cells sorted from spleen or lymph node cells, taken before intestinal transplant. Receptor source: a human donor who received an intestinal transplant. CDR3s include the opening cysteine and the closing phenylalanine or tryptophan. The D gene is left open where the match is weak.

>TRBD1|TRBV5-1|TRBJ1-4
CASSLTGGGTNEKLFF
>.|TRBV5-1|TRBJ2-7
CASSPPGRGVYEQYF
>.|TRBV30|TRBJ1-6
CAWSGNSPLHF
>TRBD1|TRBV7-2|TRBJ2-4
CASSPRQGGNIQYF
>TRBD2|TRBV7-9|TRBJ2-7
CASSLSGGTYEQYF
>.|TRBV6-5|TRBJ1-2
CASSSRGGNYGYTF
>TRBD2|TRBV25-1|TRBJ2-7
CASSEGLAGGHEQYF
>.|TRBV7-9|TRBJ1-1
CASSFGGEAFF
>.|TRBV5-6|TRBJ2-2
CASSQSEGELFF
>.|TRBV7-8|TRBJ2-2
CASSLRTSNTGELFF
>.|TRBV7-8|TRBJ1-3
CASSHPGDGGNTIYF
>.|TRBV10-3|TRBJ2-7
CATRILADSYEQYF
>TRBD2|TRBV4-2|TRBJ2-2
CASSPSGGSNTGELFF
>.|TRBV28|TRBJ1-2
CASSFIATTPYGYTF
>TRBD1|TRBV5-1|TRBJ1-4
CASSTGGYNEKLFF
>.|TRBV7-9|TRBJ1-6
CASSPDSYNSPLHF
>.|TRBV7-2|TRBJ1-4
CASSWRAGGEKLFF
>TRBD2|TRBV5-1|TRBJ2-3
CASSLSSGTTDTQYF
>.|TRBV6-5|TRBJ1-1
CASSSSHLGATEAFF
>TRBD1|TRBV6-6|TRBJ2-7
CASSYSGTGGEQYF
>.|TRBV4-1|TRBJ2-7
CASSARSLSVREQYF
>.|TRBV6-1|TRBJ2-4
CASRAELAKNIQYF
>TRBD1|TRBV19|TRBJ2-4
CASSPGTVLAKNIQYF
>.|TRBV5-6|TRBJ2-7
CASSSLTDYEQYF
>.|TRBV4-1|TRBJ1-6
CASSQDSNSPLHF
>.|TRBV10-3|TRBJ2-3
CAISESGATDTQYF
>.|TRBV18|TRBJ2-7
CASSPWGTGDSPAYEQYF
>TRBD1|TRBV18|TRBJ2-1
CASSPSQGVNEQFF